Following are 14 T cell receptor beta chains from one sample sequenced in a study of T cells in Graves' hyperthyroidism and ophthalmopathy. Amplification of TCR beta CDR3 regions used RNA as the template. Researchers ran a first-round RT-PCR on the TCR CDR3 using the HTBI primer set. One entry per CDR3 protein, called by TCRdb with MiXCR from the multiplex PCR reads. The sample shows fewer than 700,000 distinct CDR3 sequences, 15% to 20% of them seen only once. The sample taken for sequencing was blood. All receptors derive from a woman in her 30s with Graves' hyperthyroidism.

This clonotype was observed many times. The gene calls are TRBV11-2 and TRBJ2-5; 13 positions agree with TRBD2. The CDR3 totals 16 residues. The ends lost 3 bases at V and 2 bases at J; junction bases unmatched: 3. The germline gives CDR1 SGHAT, CDR2 FQNNGV. As DNA, the CDR3 is TGTGCCAGCAGCTTCGGACTAGCGGGAGTGCAAGAGACCCAGTACTTC. This translates into CASSFGLAGVQETQYF.

This clonotype was counted many times. The chain links TRBV5-4 to TRBJ2-5, with 12 positions matching TRBD2. This CDR3 has 14 amino acids. J was trimmed by 3 bases and V by 4 bases; bases with no gene match: 1. Germline lookup yields CDR1 SGHNT and CDR2 YYREEE (reference sequence). The CDR3 DNA reads TGTGCCAGCAGCCGGACTAGCGGGGAAGAGACCCAGTACTTC. Translation: CASSRTSGEETQYF.

The chain couples TRBV30 to TRBJ2-1; D possibly corresponds to TRBD2 (7 bases). This CDR3 has 13 amino acids. CDR1 is GTSNPN and CDR2 is SVGIG in the germline V gene (reference sequence). The V gene lost 5 bases and the J gene lost 2 bases, with 10 bases spanning the gap. CDR3 amino acids: CAWWGGTYNEQFF. In nucleotides, the CDR3 is TGTGCCTGGTGGGGGGGCACCTACAATGAGCAGTTCTTC. Full variable domain (remainder filled in from reference TRBV30 and TRBJ2-1): SQTIHQWPATLVQPVGSPLSLECTVEGTSNPNLYWYRQAAGRGLQLLFYSVGIGQISSEVPQNLSASRPQDRQFILSSKKLLLSDSGFYLCAWWGGTYNEQFFGPGTRLTVL.

The V and J genes are TRBV19 and TRBJ1-5; D perhaps matches TRBD1 (5 bases). The ends were cut back, 7 bases at V and 0 bases at J, with 13 bases in the middle. There are 15 residues in the CDR3. The germline V gene has CDR1 LNHDA and CDR2 SQIVND (reference sequence). The CDR3 region is CASKEGRYSNQPQHF. In DNA, the CDR3 is TGTGCCAGTAAGGAGGGACGGTATAGCAATCAGCCCCAGCATTTT.

The chain uses TRBV4-1 and TRBJ2-7; D possibly corresponds to TRBD2 (6 bases). The V end lost 0 bases, the J end lost 6 bases, and 27 bases lay between the germline ends. The CDR3 is made up of 19 amino acids. Germline V gives CDR1 MGHRA, CDR2 YSYEKL. As DNA, the CDR3 is TGCGCCAGCAGCCAAGATCGAATTCCGACGGGGCGGGAAGCCTCCGAGCAGTACTTC. It codes for CASSQDRIPTGREASEQYF.

This clonotype occurred many times. J is TRBJ2-5 and V is TRBV7-9, with unresolved D. CDR1 SEHNR and CDR2 FQNEAQ come from the germline V gene (reference sequence). The CDR3 runs 14 residues. V was clipped by 0 bases and J by 2 bases, with 7 bases between them. The CDR3 DNA reads as TGTGCCAGCAGCTTAGCGGCAGCACAAGAGACCCAGTACTTC. Its translation is CASSLAAAQETQYF.

The sample holds a few counts of this clonotype. The V and J genes are TRBV9 and TRBJ2-1, with D possibly matching TRBD1 (5 bases). The V and J ends lost 8 bases and 3 bases respectively, with 12 bases between them. The germline CDR1 and CDR2 sequences are SGDLS and YYNGEE. The CDR3 is made up of 13 amino acids. CDR3 sequence (DNA): TGTGCCAGTGACAGAGAAGGCTACAATGAGCAGTTCTTC. Translating it yields CASDREGYNEQFF.

With respect to this clonotype: It may be a read error: a sequence one base away is much more abundant. The J gene is TRBJ2-5, the V gene TRBV11-2; D uncertain. The V and J ends lost 6 bases and 7 bases respectively, with 21 bases between them. Germline V gene sequence: CDR1 SGHAT, CDR2 FQNNGV. The CDR3 has 15 amino acids. The CDR3 spells CASSLSVGYAGTQYF. In DNA, the CDR3 is TGTGCCAGCAGTCTCTCGGTAGGGTACGCTGGGACCCAGTACTTC.

The chain combines TRBV11-3 with TRBJ2-3; 11 bases match TRBD2. The junction had 13 bases not matched to a gene; V was cut back by 4 bases and J by 4 bases. Germline assignment: CDR1 SGHNT and CDR2 YENEEA. This CDR3 contains 18 residues. The CDR3 is CASSSQVFSGRAPDTQYF. CDR3 in DNA: TGTGCCAGCAGCTCCCAAGTTTTTAGCGGGAGGGCCCCAGATACGCAGTATTTT. Looking up the rest from reference TRBV11-3 and TRBJ2-3 gives the full variable domain: EAGVVQSPRYKIIEKKQPVAFWCNPISGHNTLYWYLQNLGQGPELLIRYENEEAVDDSQLPKDRFSAERLKGVDSTLKIQPAELGDSAVYLCASSSQVFSGRAPDTQYFGPGTRLTVL.

The genes are TRBV5-6 and TRBJ2-1; 11 nucleotides agree with TRBD2. J was trimmed by 0 bases and V by 2 bases; bases with no gene match: 7. Germline-derived CDR1 and CDR2 are SGHDT and YYEEEE. The CDR3 runs to 18 residues. The CDR3 coding sequence is TGTGCCAGCAGCTTACCGGGACTAGCGGCTAACTCCTACAATGAGCAGTTCTTC. Translated, it gives CASSLPGLAANSYNEQFF.

This clonotype has just a few counts. This chain links TRBV5-4 with TRBJ2-3; 9 nucleotides match TRBD2. Germline loops: CDR1 SGHNT, CDR2 YYREEE (reference sequence). V was pared by 1 base and J by 3 bases, with 9 bases of the junction left unmatched. CDR3 length: 17 amino acids. CDR3 protein: CASSLTQLAGVTDTQYF. In nucleotides, the CDR3 is TGTGCCAGCAGCTTGACCCAATTAGCGGGAGTGACAGATACGCAGTATTTT. Looking up the rest from reference TRBV5-4 and TRBJ2-3 gives the full variable domain: ETGVTQSPTHLIKTRGQQVTLRCSSQSGHNTVSWYQQALGQGPQFIFQYYREEENGRGNFPPRFSGLQFPNYSSELNVNALELDDSALYLCASSLTQLAGVTDTQYFGPGTRLTVL.

This chain connects TRBV7-8 to TRBJ2-2; D ambiguous. The V gene lost 2 bases and the J gene lost 4 bases, with 8 bases spanning the gap. The CDR3 has 14 amino acids. Per the germline V gene, CDR1 is SGHVS and CDR2 is FQNEAQ. For the CDR3, the DNA is TGTGCCAGCAGCTTATTTCGGAGCACCGGGGAGCTGTTTTTT. Encoded protein: CASSLFRSTGELFF.

The chain joins TRBV19 to TRBJ2-1, with 9 nucleotides matching TRBD2. The V segment lost 9 bases and the J segment 7 bases; nucleotides outside the gene matches: 10. CDR1 is LNHDA and CDR2 is SQIVND in the germline V gene (reference sequence). This CDR3 spans 14 amino acids. The CDR3 reads CASTFSGSTNEQFF. CDR3 sequence (DNA): TGTGCCAGCACCTTTAGCGGGAGTACGAATGAGCAGTTCTTC.

There are a few counts of this clonotype. This rearrangement joins TRBV5-1 to TRBJ2-7; TRBD1 agrees at 8 bases. From germline, CDR1 is SGHRS and CDR2 YFSETQ. V was clipped by 4 bases and J by 5 bases; unmatched bases: 8. This CDR3 contains 14 residues. CDR3 DNA sequence: TGCGCCAGCAGCCTTCAGGGGGCCTGGGACGAGCAGTACTTC. Its protein product is CASSLQGAWDEQYF.